This entry lists 27 T cell receptor beta chains sequenced from one sample in a study of read filtering for tumor transcriptome and immune sequencing. The library was built from roughly 400 ng RNA with molecular barcoded adaptors for alpha/delta and beta/gamma chains. TCRdb recomputed calls from the reads with MiXCR, one row per CDR3 protein. The profile shows 35,000 to 40,000 distinct CDR3 sequences, approximately 14% of them singletons. Source material: a population of CD138-negative cells sorted from bone marrow. The receptor source for this set is a donor over 35 with multiple myeloma.

This clonotype was detected many times. The J gene is TRBJ2-3, the V gene TRBV18; TRBD2 might be the D (6 bases). The CDR3 is 16 amino acids. Germline V gene data show CDR1 as KGHSH and CDR2 as LQKENI. The V gene lost 0 bases and the J gene lost 4 bases, with 14 bases spanning the gap. The CDR3 is CASSPPGRGGSDTQYF. CDR3 DNA: TGTGCCAGCTCACCACCGGGACGCGGAGGGTCAGATACGCAGTATTTT.

Regarding this clonotype: With a much larger clone just one base away, this may be a read error. The chain joins TRBV5-1 to TRBJ2-1; maybe TRBD1 (6 bases). The CDR3 spans 17 residues. Germline values: CDR1 SGHRS, CDR2 YFSETQ. Trimming removed 6 bases at V and 4 bases at J, with 23 bases between. The CDR3 sequence is CASNMGASGLNYNEQFF. CDR3 nucleotide sequence: TGCGCCAGCAACATGGGGGCCTCGGGTCTAAATTACAATGAGCAGTTCTTC.

This clonotype was counted at least ten times. This chain uses TRBV30 with TRBJ2-7; D call uncertain. V lost 0 bases to trimming and J lost 0 bases, with 9 bases between them. This CDR3 is built from 14 residues. Germline CDR1 reads GTSNPN; CDR2 reads SVGIG (reference sequence). CDR3 nucleotide sequence: TGTGCCTGGAGTGTTGTGCTTTTCTCCTACGAGCAGTACTTC. Protein sequence: CAWSVVLFSYEQYF.

This clonotype was detected only a few times. A much larger clone is a single base away; this may be a read error. The chain has TRBV5-1 and TRBJ1-5, with TRBD1 matching 8 bases. The germline CDR1 and CDR2 sequences are SGHRS and YFSETQ. This CDR3 contains 15 residues. CDR3 bases: TGCGCCAGCAGCCTTGACAGGGGTGGCAATCGGCCCCAGCATTTT. Translating gives CASSLDRGGNRPQHF.

This clonotype was detected ten times or more. The chain joins TRBV28 to TRBJ2-7; TRBD2 agrees at 8 bases. The V and J ends lost 3 bases and 2 bases, in that order; junction bases with no gene match: 6. The length of the CDR3 is 15 residues. Germline V gives CDR1 MDHEN, CDR2 SYDVKM. CDR3 protein: CASSFAKAGAYEQYF. The CDR3, as DNA: TGTGCCAGCAGTTTCGCTAAAGCGGGAGCCTACGAGCAGTACTTC.

This clonotype was counted at least ten times. The chain combines TRBV2 with TRBJ2-2; 8 bases fit TRBD1. V lost 6 bases and J lost 6; bases outside the gene matches: 6. This CDR3 has 14 residues. Germline CDR1 reads SNHLY; CDR2 reads FYNNEI. CDR3 in DNA: TGTGCCAGCAGCATCAGGGGGCAAGCCGGGGAGCTGTTTTTT. The encoded protein is CASSIRGQAGELFF.

Concerning this clonotype itself: A much larger clone differs from this one at a single base, so this may be a read error. This chain connects TRBV11-2 to TRBJ2-3; D unresolved. This CDR3 region has 15 residues. Germline CDR1 is SGHAT and CDR2 is FQNNGV. The CDR3 loop reads CASSLGLQRTDTKYF. CDR3 nucleotides: TGTGCCAGCAGCTTAGGTCTACAACGCACAGATACGAAGTATTTT.

This clonotype was picked up many times. It is likely a read error, because the conserved phenylalanine at the end of the CDR3 is missing. The rearrangement links TRBV28 to TRBJ2-1; weak D call: TRBD2 (5 bases). Trimming shortened V by 6 bases and J by 0 bases, and 9 bases separated the two germline ends. The germline V gene encodes CDR1 MDHEN and CDR2 SYDVKM. This CDR3 has 14 residues. The CDR3 protein is CASRKDSSYNEQFL. CDR3 sequence (DNA): TGTGCCAGCAGAAAGGACTCCTCCTACAATGAGCAGTTCCTC.

This clonotype was counted at least ten times. One base away lies a much larger clone, so this may be a sequencing read error. The gene calls are TRBV7-2 and TRBJ2-1, with TRBD2 identical over 9 bases. Germline V lookup: CDR1 SGHTA, CDR2 FQGNSA. The CDR3 loop spans 14 amino acids. In DNA form, the CDR3 reads TGTGCCAGCAGCCGGACTAGCGACTACAATGGGCAGTTCTTC. Its protein is CASSRTSDYNGQFF.

For this clonotype: This may stem from a read error, because a much larger clone lies one nucleotide away. The V call is TRBV5-1, the J call TRBJ2-1; D is ambiguous. The germline gives CDR1 SGHRS, CDR2 YFSETQ. The CDR3 spans 15 residues. The CDR3 reads CASSLGTVSYDEQFF. The CDR3 nucleotides read TGCGCCAGCAGCTTGGGGACGGTTAGCTACGATGAGCAGTTCTTC.

In its sample, this clonotype was seen a few times. The genes are TRBV4-1 and TRBJ2-2, with D perhaps TRBD1 (6 bases). This CDR3 has 15 amino acids. V gave up 2 bases and J gave up 5 bases, with 12 bases separating them. The germline V gene has CDR1 MGHRA and CDR2 YSYEKL. In DNA form, the CDR3 reads TGCGCCAGCAGCCAAACAGGGAGAGGGACCGGGGAGCTGTTTTTT. It specifies CASSQTGRGTGELFF.

As for this clonotype: One base separates it from a far larger clone, so it is likely a read error. The chain links TRBV7-2 to TRBJ2-7; D unclear. The CDR3 is 13 residues long. CDR1 and CDR2 from the germline V gene are SGHTA and FQGNSA. Trimming pared 0 bases from V and 3 bases from J, leaving 6 bases between. For the CDR3, the DNA is TGTGCCAGCAGCTTAGCGCGGTGCTACGAGCAGTACTTC. Translation gives CASSLARCYEQYF.

This clonotype came up many times. The V call is TRBV29-1, the J call TRBJ2-3; 7 bases are shared with TRBD1. Germline lookup yields CDR1 SQVTM and CDR2 ANQGSEA. The CDR3 contains 13 residues. V trimming: 6 bases; J trimming: 5 bases; junction bases outside the gene matches: 8. DNA of the CDR3: TGCAGCGTCGCGACAGGGTTTGGAGATACGCAGTATTTT. Protein sequence: CSVATGFGDTQYF.

V is TRBV20-1 and J is TRBJ2-7; 16 bases fit TRBD2. The trim removed 5 bases at V and 7 bases at J, leaving 14 bases unmatched. This CDR3 spans 17 amino acids. Germline CDR1 DFQATT, CDR2 SNEGSKA (reference sequence). CDR3 DNA: TGCAGTGCTCCCCCGGGACTAGCGGGAGGGCCTGGGGGAGAGCAGTACTTC. Protein sequence: CSAPPGLAGGPGGEQYF.

V usage is TRBV19 and J usage is TRBJ2-4; D unclear. There are 15 residues in the CDR3. Looked up from germline, CDR1 is LNHDA and CDR2 is SQIVND (reference sequence). V lost 4 bases and J 1 base, leaving 11 bases between the germline ends. DNA of the CDR3: TGTGCCAGTAGTACCCAAGGGATCGCCAAAAACATTCAGTACTTC. It codes for CASSTQGIAKNIQYF.

Concerning this clonotype: A much larger clone lies a single base off, so this may be a read error. This chain connects TRBV5-1 to TRBJ2-7; TRBD1 matches at 8 bases. The CDR3 spans 16 residues. Germline V gene sequence: CDR1 SGHRS, CDR2 YFSETQ. V trimming: 3 bases; J trimming: 1 base; junction bases outside the gene matches: 9. The CDR3 DNA follows: TGCGCCAGCAGCTCCCAGGGGGCGTCGAATTCCTACGAGCAGTACTTC. Translated: CASSSQGASNSYEQYF.

This clonotype was detected many times. V gene TRBV18 combines with J gene TRBJ2-1; 9 bases agree with TRBD1. Germline loops: CDR1 KGHSH, CDR2 LQKENI. The CDR3 consists of 15 residues. Germline trimming cut 6 bases from V and 8 bases from J; bases unmatched to any gene: 11. CDR3 residues: CASSPLRDRVHEQFF. The DNA of the CDR3 is TGTGCCAGCTCCCCTCTCCGGGACAGGGTCCATGAGCAGTTCTTC.

There are many counts of this clonotype. CDR3 protein: CATSDSGTENTEAFF. In nucleotides, the CDR3 is TGTGCCACCAGTGATAGCGGGACGGAGAACACTGAAGCTTTCTTT. The V and J genes are TRBV24-1 and TRBJ1-1; tentative D call: TRBD1 (5 bases). There are 15 residues in the CDR3. Germline lookup yields CDR1 KGHDR and CDR2 SFDVKD. With 3 bases removed from V and 1 base from J, the gap between germline ends came to 11 bases.

With respect to this clonotype: A clone one base away is much larger, so this may be a read error. Given the absence of the conserved phenylalanine or tryptophan at the CDR3 end, a read error is likely. The chain uses TRBV29-1 and TRBJ1-1, with TRBD1 identical over 7 bases. Looked up from germline, CDR1 is SQVTM and CDR2 is ANQGSEA. This CDR3 has 13 residues. V lost 7 bases, J lost 0 bases, and 5 bases stayed unmatched. Here the CDR3 reads CSAGQVMNTEAFL. CDR3 nucleotides: TGCAGCGCCGGACAGGTCATGAACACTGAAGCTTTCCTT.

In its sample, this clonotype was seen many times. The chain joins TRBV5-1 to TRBJ2-7; 8 bases match TRBD1. CDR3 length: 14 amino acids. Germline V CDR1 and CDR2: SGHRS, YFSETQ. V trimming: 6 bases; J trimming: 5 bases; junction bases outside the gene matches: 10. CDR3 bases: TGCGCCAGCAACCTCGGGGACAGGTTGCACGAGCAGTACTTC. Its translation: CASNLGDRLHEQYF.

This clonotype appeared many times. The J gene is TRBJ2-2, the V gene TRBV29-1; TRBD2 aligns across 7 bases. This CDR3 contains 13 residues. The V gene end was trimmed by 7 bases and the J gene end by 7 bases; junction bases not matched to a gene: 9. The V gene's germline CDR1 is SQVTM and CDR2 ANQGSEA. For the CDR3, the DNA is TGCAGCGGGCGGGCTAGCGGTTTCGGGGAGCTGTTTTTT. As protein: CSGRASGFGELFF.

This clonotype has ten or more counts. The chain links TRBV7-9 to TRBJ2-1; D assignment may be TRBD1 or TRBD2 (6 bases each). Germline values: CDR1 SEHNR, CDR2 FQNEAQ (reference sequence). The CDR3 covers 15 residues. V shed 0 bases and J shed 2 bases, with 8 bases lying between them. CDR3 bases: TGTGCCAGCAGCTTAGCGGGGGGCGCCTACAATGAGCAGTTCTTC. This gives the protein CASSLAGGAYNEQFF.

This clonotype was recorded many times. V usage is TRBV6-2 or TRBV6-3 and J usage is TRBJ2-1; 10 bases agree with TRBD2. Per germline, CDR1 MNHEY and CDR2 SVGEGT. J gave up 6 bases and V 7 bases, and 9 bases lay outside the gene matches. The CDR3 spans 15 residues. The DNA of the CDR3 is TGTGCCAGCAAGGGTCTAGCGGGAGAGGGCAATGAGCAGTTCTTC. This sequence encodes CASKGLAGEGNEQFF.

This rearrangement joins TRBV7-2 to TRBJ2-4; unclear D gene. CDR1 and CDR2 (germline): SGHTA, FQGNSA. The CDR3 is made up of 14 amino acids. Trimming left V 2 bases short and J 0 bases short, with 5 bases between. This CDR3 is CASSLTLAKNIQYF. DNA of the CDR3: TGTGCCAGCAGCTTAACCCTAGCCAAAAACATTCAGTACTTC.

This clonotype was detected ten times or more. The J gene is TRBJ2-1, the V gene TRBV11-2; no clear D gene. The V and J ends lost 5 bases and 9 bases respectively, with 14 bases between them. Germline values: CDR1 SGHAT, CDR2 FQNNGV. The CDR3 consists of 13 residues. The CDR3 DNA sequence: TGTGCCAGCAGCCCCATGGTGGGAAGTGAGCAGTTCTTC. The encoded protein is CASSPMVGSEQFF.

This clonotype was recorded a few times. V is TRBV29-1 and J is TRBJ2-5; perhaps TRBD2 as D (5 bases). V lost 2 bases and J 3 bases, leaving 10 bases between the germline ends. CDR1 and CDR2 (germline): SQVTM, ANQGSEA. The CDR3 has 13 amino acids. DNA of the CDR3: TGCAGCGTTGAACCCTCCGGGGAAGAGACCCAGTACTTC. Its translation: CSVEPSGEETQYF. Using reference TRBV29-1 and TRBJ2-5 for the parts outside the CDR3, the full variable domain is SAVISQKPSRDICQRGTSLTIQCQVDSQVTMMFWYRQQPGQSLTLIATANQGSEATYESGFVIDKFPISRPNLTFSTLTVSNMSPEDSSIYLCSVEPSGEETQYFGPGTRLLVL.

In this sample, this clonotype turned up many times. The rearrangement uses TRBV15 and TRBJ2-6; D perhaps matches TRBD1 (5 bases). Germline CDR1 LNHNV, CDR2 YYDKDF (reference sequence). CDR3 length: 15 amino acids. The V gene lost 0 bases and the J gene lost 2 bases, with 5 bases spanning the gap. This chain's CDR3 is CATSREGAGANVLTF. The CDR3 region has the DNA TGTGCCACCAGCAGAGAAGGGGCTGGGGCCAACGTCCTGACTTTC.